This T cell receptor (beta chain) was profiled in a study of CD8 T cells in Susac syndrome. The CDR3 is 15 amino acids. Germline V gene data show CDR1 as SNHLY and CDR2 as FYNNEI. V lost 3 bases, J lost 2 bases, and 13 bases lay in between. Reverse transcription of roughly 0.45 to 1 ug RNA used random hexamers. TCRdb itself ran the immunoSEQ multiplex PCR reads through MiXCR, one entry per CDR3 protein. The sample has roughly 200,000 distinct CDR3 sequences, around 94% seen once; the top ten hold 0.12%. The chain employs TRBV2 and TRBJ1-2; D unclear. Material for sequencing was CD4+ T cells from PBMCs. The clonotype originates from a human donor with Susac syndrome. The CDR3 reads CASSDWSGSNYGYTF. CDR3 nucleotides: TGTGCCAGCAGTGATTGGTCGGGTTCGAACTATGGCTACACCTTC.